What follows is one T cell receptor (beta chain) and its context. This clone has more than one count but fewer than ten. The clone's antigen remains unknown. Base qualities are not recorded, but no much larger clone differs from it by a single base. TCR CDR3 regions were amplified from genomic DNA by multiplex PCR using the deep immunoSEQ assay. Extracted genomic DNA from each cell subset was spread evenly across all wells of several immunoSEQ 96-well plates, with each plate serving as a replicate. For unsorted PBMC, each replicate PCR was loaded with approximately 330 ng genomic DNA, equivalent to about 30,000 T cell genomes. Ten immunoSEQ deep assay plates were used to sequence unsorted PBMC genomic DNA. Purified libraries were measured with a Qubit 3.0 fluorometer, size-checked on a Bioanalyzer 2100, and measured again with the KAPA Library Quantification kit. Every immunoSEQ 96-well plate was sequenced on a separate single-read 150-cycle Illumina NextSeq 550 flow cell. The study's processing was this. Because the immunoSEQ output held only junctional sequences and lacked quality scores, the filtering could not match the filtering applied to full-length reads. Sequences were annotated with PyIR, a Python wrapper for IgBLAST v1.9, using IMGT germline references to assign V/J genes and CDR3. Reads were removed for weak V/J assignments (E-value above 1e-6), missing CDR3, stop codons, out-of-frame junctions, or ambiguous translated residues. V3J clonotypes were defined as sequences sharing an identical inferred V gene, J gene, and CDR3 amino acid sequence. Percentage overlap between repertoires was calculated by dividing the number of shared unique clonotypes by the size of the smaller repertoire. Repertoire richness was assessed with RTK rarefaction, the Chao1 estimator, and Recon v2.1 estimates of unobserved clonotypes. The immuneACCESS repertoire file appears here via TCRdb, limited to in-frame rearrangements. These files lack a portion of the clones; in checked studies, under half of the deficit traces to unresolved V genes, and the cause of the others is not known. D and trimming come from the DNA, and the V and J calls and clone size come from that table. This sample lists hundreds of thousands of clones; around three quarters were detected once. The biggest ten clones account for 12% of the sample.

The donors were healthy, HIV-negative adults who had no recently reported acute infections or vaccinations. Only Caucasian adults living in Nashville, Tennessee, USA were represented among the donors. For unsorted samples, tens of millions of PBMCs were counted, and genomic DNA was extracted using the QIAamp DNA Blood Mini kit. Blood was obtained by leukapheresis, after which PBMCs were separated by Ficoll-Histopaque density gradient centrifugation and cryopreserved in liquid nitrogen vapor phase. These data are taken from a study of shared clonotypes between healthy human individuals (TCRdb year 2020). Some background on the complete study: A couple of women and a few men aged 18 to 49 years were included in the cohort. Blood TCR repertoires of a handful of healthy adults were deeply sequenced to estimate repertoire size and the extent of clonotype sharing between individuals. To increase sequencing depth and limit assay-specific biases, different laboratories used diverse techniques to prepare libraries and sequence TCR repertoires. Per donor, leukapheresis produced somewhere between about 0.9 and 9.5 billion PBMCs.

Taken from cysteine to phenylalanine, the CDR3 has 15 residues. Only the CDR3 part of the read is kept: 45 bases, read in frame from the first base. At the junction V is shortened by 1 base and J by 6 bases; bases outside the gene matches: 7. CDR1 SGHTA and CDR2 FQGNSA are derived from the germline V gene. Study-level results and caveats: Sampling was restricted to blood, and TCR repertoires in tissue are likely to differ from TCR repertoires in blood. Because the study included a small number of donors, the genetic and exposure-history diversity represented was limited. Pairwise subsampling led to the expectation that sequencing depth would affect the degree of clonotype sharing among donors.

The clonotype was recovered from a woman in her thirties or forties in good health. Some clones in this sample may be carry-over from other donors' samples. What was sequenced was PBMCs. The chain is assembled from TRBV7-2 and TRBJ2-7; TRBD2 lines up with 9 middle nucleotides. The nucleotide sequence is TGTGCCAGCAGCTTAGGGGGTAGCGGGAGCAGCGAGCAGTACTTC. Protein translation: CASSLGGSGSSEQYF.